A single sample is the source of the 14 T cell receptor beta chains below, sequenced in a study of T-cell reconstitution after alpha-beta-depleted transplantation in children. Preparation of the TCRbeta library was carried out with unique molecular identifiers. TCRdb ran MiXCR on the PCR reads and lists one entry per CDR3 protein. The top ten hold about 41% of the sample, which has more than 300,000 distinct CDR3 sequences, about 17% seen once. Sequenced material: PBMCs, mostly from graft donor cells, taken 360 days after TCRalphabeta/CD19-depleted stem cell transplant. The origin of the receptors is a male patient under 10 years old who had a stem cell transplant for acute lymphoblastic leukemia, so the T cells may come from the graft donor.

This clonotype was seen at least ten times. The chain couples TRBV11-2 to TRBJ2-5; TRBD1 is a possible D gene (6 bases). CDR1 SGHAT and CDR2 FQNNGV come from the germline V gene. The CDR3 contains 19 residues. V was cut by 5 bases and J by 4 bases, with 29 bases left in between. CDR3 in amino acids: CASSVGQWRSFSTRETQYF. CDR3 DNA: TGTGCCAGCAGCGTAGGACAGTGGAGGAGCTTTTCTACAAGAGAGACCCAGTACTTC.

This clonotype showed up just a few times. The chain joins TRBV24-1 to TRBJ2-6, with D perhaps TRBD1 (6 bases). Trimming cost V 5 bases and J 0 bases, with 10 bases left between them. Germline CDR1 and CDR2: KGHDR and SFDVKD. The length of the CDR3 is 16 residues. The CDR3 DNA sequence: TGTGCCACCAGTGCAACAGGGCCCTCTGGGGCCAACGTCCTGACTTTC. Translation: CATSATGPSGANVLTF.

This clonotype was detected a few times. The rearrangement joins TRBV13 to TRBJ1-3; no clear D gene. This CDR3 contains 16 residues. Deletions cut 0 bases from V and 0 bases from J, with 9 bases between. Germline V lookup: CDR1 PRHDT, CDR2 FYEKMQ (reference sequence). The CDR3 DNA is TGTGCCAGCAGCTTAGGCGTGGGCCCCTCTGGAAACACCATATATTTT. It codes for CASSLGVGPSGNTIYF.

This clonotype was observed at least ten times. The rearrangement uses TRBV7-2 and TRBJ2-5; TRBD2 is a possible D gene (5 bases). V was clipped by 5 bases and J by 2 bases, with 15 bases between them. The CDR3 covers 15 residues. From germline, CDR1 is SGHTA and CDR2 FQGNSA. CDR3 in amino acids: CASSPQRLNQETQYF. CDR3 coding DNA: TGTGCCAGCAGCCCCCAGCGGTTGAATCAAGAGACCCAGTACTTC.

The V gene is TRBV12-3 or TRBV12-4, the J gene TRBJ1-4; no clear D. V shed 1 base and J shed 2 bases, with 11 bases lying between them. The CDR3 loop spans 16 amino acids. The CDR3 nucleotides read TGTGCCAGCAGTTTAGAGGGCGGGCAGACTAATGAAAAACTGTTTTTT. Encoded protein: CASSLEGGQTNEKLFF.

The J gene is TRBJ2-7, the V gene TRBV5-1; 8 nucleotides agree with TRBD2. With 0 bases clipped from V and 3 bases from J, the junction kept 14 bases outside the gene matches. Germline loops: CDR1 SGHRS, CDR2 YFSETQ. This CDR3 spans 18 amino acids. CDR3 DNA: TGCGCCAGCAGCTTGGCCCCCGACCGCGGGGGGTGGTTCTACGAGCAGTACTTC. Its protein product is CASSLAPDRGGWFYEQYF.

This clonotype was recorded a few times. This chain joins TRBV7-2 and TRBJ2-7; D perhaps matches TRBD2 (5 bases). V shed 2 bases and J shed 4 bases, with 9 bases lying between them. The CDR3 runs to 13 residues. Germline V lookup: CDR1 SGHTA, CDR2 FQGNSA. As DNA, the CDR3 is TGTGCCAGCAGCTTACTCTGGACTTACGAGCAGTACTTC. It codes for CASSLLWTYEQYF.

This clonotype was observed at least ten times. CDR3 residues: CASSKPPQSIYNEQFF. The CDR3 DNA sequence: TGTGCCAGCAGCAAGCCTCCCCAAAGTATTTACAATGAGCAGTTCTTC. This chain uses TRBV7-9 with TRBJ2-1; D uncertain. Trimming took off 5 bases at V and 4 bases at J, with 18 bases between the two ends. Germline assignment: CDR1 SEHNR and CDR2 FQNEAQ (reference sequence). This CDR3 has 16 amino acids.

This clonotype was counted a few times. The gene calls are TRBV28 and TRBJ1-5; D uncertain. Trimming left V 5 bases short and J 3 bases short, with 11 bases between. This CDR3 has 14 amino acids. CDR1 is MDHEN and CDR2 is SYDVKM in the germline V gene. The CDR3 nucleotides are TGTGCCAGCAGTATCGTACAATCCAATCAGCCCCAGCATTTT. It codes for CASSIVQSNQPQHF.

The genes are TRBV6-2 or TRBV6-3 and TRBJ2-7; D might be TRBD1 or TRBD2, each matching 5 bases. Trimming took off 0 bases at V and 2 bases at J, with 14 bases between the two ends. The CDR3 has 16 residues. Germline CDR1 reads MNHEY; CDR2 reads SVGEGT. Here the CDR3 DNA reads TGTGCCAGCAGTTACTCGGTCGGGACGGCCGCCTACGAGCAGTACTTC. It encodes CASSYSVGTAAYEQYF.

The V gene is TRBV7-2, the J gene TRBJ2-1; TRBD2 matches 9 bases. J gave up 8 bases and V 6 bases, and 5 bases lay outside the gene matches. The CDR3 totals 13 residues. Looked up from germline, CDR1 is SGHTA and CDR2 is FQGNSA. The CDR3 sequence: CASRLIAGDEQFF. Written as DNA, the CDR3 is TGTGCCAGCAGACTGATAGCGGGAGATGAGCAGTTCTTC.

In its sample, this clonotype was seen a few times. V gene TRBV6-5 combines with J gene TRBJ2-5; D is unclear. Germline V gene lookup returns CDR1 MNHEY and CDR2 SVGAGI. V dropped 0 bases and J dropped 4 bases, with 18 bases sitting between them. CDR3 length: 17 amino acids. The DNA of the CDR3 is TGTGCCAGCAGTTACTCGATTGGGCTCTCGGAGAGAGAGACCCAGTACTTC. Amino acids: CASSYSIGLSERETQYF.

This clonotype has just a few counts. As DNA, the CDR3 is TGTGCCAGCAGTCCCTACCATACGATACCATACCCTAGCGGACTAAACACCGGGGAGCTGTTTTTT. It encodes CASSPYHTIPYPSGLNTGELFF. The chain uses TRBV6-2 or TRBV6-3 and TRBJ2-2, with 7 nucleotides matching TRBD2. CDR3 size: 22 residues. Trimming at V came to 5 bases and at J to 2 bases, leaving 26 bases not matched to a gene. CDR1 is MNHEY and CDR2 is SVGEGT in the germline V gene.

The V gene is TRBV4-2, the J gene TRBJ1-5; 7 bases match TRBD1. The V gene's germline CDR1 is LGHNA and CDR2 YNFKEQ. The CDR3 totals 15 residues. V was pared by 0 bases and J by 7 bases, with 6 bases of the junction left unmatched. The CDR3 DNA reads TGTGCCAGCAGCCAAGATCCCAGGGGGGACCAGCCCCAGCATTTT. Its translation is CASSQDPRGDQPQHF.